Listed here are 6 T cell receptor beta chains from one sample, sequenced in a study of PD-L1 blockade in urothelial cancer. Sequencing used immunoSEQ multiplex PCR; TCRdb keeps in-frame clones, though not all of them. This table holds tens of thousands of clones, around nine tenths found once. Documented time point: pretreatment peripheral blood. Material: PBMCs, obtained around atezolizumab (anti-PD-L1) treatment. Receptor source: a woman aged 55-75 years with urothelial cancer.

V usage is TRBV15 and J usage is TRBJ1-5, with a weak D call TRBD1 (6 bases). The V end was cut by 5 bases, the J end by 1 base, with 12 bases between. The CDR3 covers 15 residues. The V gene's germline CDR1 is LNHNV and CDR2 YYDKDF (reference sequence). Here the CDR3 DNA reads TGTGCCACCAGCGACGGACAGATAAGCAATCAGCCCCAGCATTTT. This encodes CATSDGQISNQPQHF.

The V gene is TRBV2, the J gene TRBJ2-7, with 7 bases identical to TRBD1. V was clipped by 6 bases and J by 3 bases; unmatched bases: 14. The CDR3 runs to 16 residues. The germline gives CDR1 SNHLY, CDR2 FYNNEI. CDR3 nucleotide sequence: TGTGCCAGCAGCCCACATGTCAGACAGGGTAACTACGAGCAGTACTTC. It translates to CASSPHVRQGNYEQYF.

The chain employs TRBV5-5 and TRBJ2-7; TRBD1 matches at 10 bases. The CDR3 extends over 14 amino acids. V lost 4 bases and J lost 3; bases outside the gene matches: 4. Germline CDR1 SGHKS, CDR2 YYEKEE (reference sequence). The CDR3, as DNA: TGTGCCAGCAGCCCCCGGGACAGGGGCTACGAGCAGTACTTC. Its translation is CASSPRDRGYEQYF.

V usage is TRBV6-5 and J usage is TRBJ1-5; D might be TRBD1 (5 bases). The CDR3 loop spans 15 amino acids. V lost 9 bases and J lost 3, with 18 bases in between. The V gene's germline CDR1 is MNHEY and CDR2 SVGAGI. CDR3 loop: CASRLYQGNNQPQHF. CDR3 DNA: TGTGCCAGTAGACTCTATCAGGGAAACAATCAGCCCCAGCATTTT.

The CDR3 DNA is TGCGCCAGCAGCCAGACCCCCGAGCGGGGGGCAAGGGATACGCAGTATTTT. It encodes CASSQTPERGARDTQYF. J is TRBJ2-3 and V is TRBV4-1, with TRBD2 identical over 9 bases. CDR1 and CDR2 (germline): MGHRA, YSYEKL. With V trimmed by 3 bases and J by 6 bases, 13 bases remained unmatched. This CDR3 is built from 17 residues.

The chain joins TRBV18 to TRBJ1-5, with D perhaps TRBD1 (5 bases). The CDR3 is 15 residues long. V lost 6 bases and J lost 0, with 12 bases in between. Germline V CDR1 and CDR2: KGHSH, LQKENI. The CDR3 sequence: CASSQQVYSNQPQHF. The CDR3 DNA reads TGTGCCAGCTCCCAACAGGTTTATAGCAATCAGCCCCAGCATTTT.